What follows is one T cell receptor (beta chain) and its context. Antigen: not known. This sample is part of a study of early T cells in non-severe SARS-CoV-2 infection. Study conclusions and caveats: VDJdb-based matching was biased toward anti-spike CD8 responses and missed private and CD4 specificities.

Germline lookup yields CDR1 SGHVS and CDR2 FQNEAQ. The CDR3 runs 14 residues. Each CDR3 protein gets one entry after TCRdb re-called the 5' RACE reads with MiXCR. The top ten clones hold around 10% of a sample with 30,000 to 45,000 distinct CDR3 sequences, roughly 9.7% of them seen once. The rearrangement uses TRBV7-8 and TRBJ2-7, with 8 bases aligning to TRBD1. The clonotype comes from an adult who was a healthcare worker with PCR-confirmed SARS-CoV-2 infection or an uninfected control (not recorded which). The sequenced sample was whole blood. CDR3 DNA: TGTGCTGGGGCCCGGGACAGGCTCACTTACGAGCAGTACTTC. Its translation is CAGARDRLTYEQYF.